The 11 T cell receptor beta chains presented below share a single source sample, sequenced in a study of T-cell memory formation after mild COVID-19. MiXCR, applied by TCRdb to the 5' RACE reads, yields one record per CDR3 protein. The sample has roughly 320,000 distinct CDR3 sequences, 25% to 30% seen once. The sample taken for sequencing was PBMCs or a T cell subset sorted from them (not recorded which). Receptors originate from an adult woman who had mild COVID-19 (a few samples of this study predate the infection). Cell type and time point are not known.

This clonotype was detected only a few times. The V call is TRBV3-1, the J call TRBJ1-5; D call uncertain. CDR1 and CDR2 (germline): LGHDT, YNNKEL (reference sequence). V was clipped by 4 bases and J by 3 bases, with 10 bases between them. This CDR3 comprises 14 residues. CDR3 nucleotide sequence: TGTGCCAGCAGCCTCGGACGGATCAATCAGCCCCAGCATTTT. This gives the protein CASSLGRINQPQHF.

V is TRBV7-2 and J is TRBJ1-3; D is unresolved. The CDR3 is made up of 16 amino acids. V shed 1 base and J shed 2 bases, with 12 bases lying between them. Germline V lookup: CDR1 SGHTA, CDR2 FQGNSA. The CDR3 sequence is CASSLVAATPGNTIYF. As DNA, the CDR3 is TGTGCCAGCAGCTTAGTTGCAGCAACCCCTGGAAACACCATATATTTT.

The V call is TRBV30, the J call TRBJ1-1; 9 bases are a match to TRBD1. The CDR3 is 17 amino acids. The ends lost 0 bases at V and 1 base at J; junction bases unmatched: 9. Looked up from germline, CDR1 is GTSNPN and CDR2 is SVGIG (reference sequence). The CDR3 DNA follows: TGTGCCTGGAGTGTTAAAGACAGGGGGTTCACGAACACTGAAGCTTTCTTT. This encodes CAWSVKDRGFTNTEAFF. The whole variable domain, filled in from reference TRBV30 and TRBJ1-1, reads SQTIHQWPATLVQPVGSPLSLECTVEGTSNPNLYWYRQAAGRGLQLLFYSVGIGQISSEVPQNLSASRPQDRQFILSSKKLLLSDSGFYLCAWSVKDRGFTNTEAFFGQGTRLTVV.

The rearrangement links TRBV29-1 to TRBJ1-2; a weak D match, TRBD1 (6 bases). This CDR3 region has 13 residues. Trimming removed 3 bases at V and 8 bases at J, with 16 bases between. CDR1 and CDR2 from the germline V gene are SQVTM and ANQGSEA. CDR3 region: CSVDNNPGQGYTF. The CDR3, as DNA: TGCAGCGTTGATAATAACCCGGGACAAGGCTACACCTTC.

The chain links TRBV29-1 to TRBJ2-1; 10 bases line up with TRBD2. The CDR3 consists of 13 residues. Unmatched junction bases numbered 8, after V lost 7 bases and J lost 8 bases. The V gene's germline CDR1 is SQVTM and CDR2 ANQGSEA. The CDR3 DNA is TGCAGCGATAGCGGGGGGTCCTCGGATGAGCAGTTCTTC. Amino acid sequence: CSDSGGSSDEQFF.

The chain has TRBV12-3 or TRBV12-4 and TRBJ2-3; 10 bases are shared with TRBD2. The CDR3 spans 16 residues. V lost 3 bases and J lost 4; bases outside the gene matches: 7. This CDR3 is CASSLGLAGVADTQYF. The CDR3 DNA is TGTGCCAGCAGTTTGGGTCTAGCGGGAGTTGCAGATACGCAGTATTTT.

This clonotype was recorded a few times. The V call is TRBV10-3, the J call TRBJ2-3; D possibly corresponds to TRBD2 (5 bases). Germline V gives CDR1 ENHRY, CDR2 SYGVKD. The CDR3 has 14 amino acids. V was trimmed by 3 bases and J by 1 base, leaving 8 bases between them. The CDR3 DNA is TGTGCCATCAGTGAAGGAGGACGCACAGATACGCAGTATTTT. Its translation: CAISEGGRTDTQYF.

The chain recombines TRBV24-1 with TRBJ1-2; 9 nucleotides line up with TRBD1. This CDR3 is 14 amino acids long. CDR1 is KGHDR and CDR2 is SFDVKD in the germline V gene. With 4 bases clipped from V and 8 bases from J, the junction kept 7 bases outside the gene matches. The CDR3 loop reads CATSDLGQGQGYTF. The CDR3 bases are TGTGCCACCAGTGACTTGGGACAGGGACAAGGCTACACCTTC.

This clonotype was seen ten or more times. The chain has TRBV7-6 and TRBJ2-5; TRBD1 might be the D (6 bases). The CDR3 runs to 16 residues. CDR1 is SGHVS, CDR2 FNYEAQ, per germline. With 3 bases removed from V and 5 bases from J, the gap between germline ends came to 19 bases. This chain's CDR3 is CASSFETGRGGETQYF. CDR3 DNA sequence: TGTGCCAGCAGCTTCGAGACAGGAAGGGGTGGGGAGACCCAGTACTTC.

V gene TRBV29-1 combines with J gene TRBJ2-5; D possibly uses TRBD1 or TRBD2 (5 bases each). Germline assignment: CDR1 SQVTM and CDR2 ANQGSEA. There are 12 residues in the CDR3. V lost 8 bases and J 5 bases, leaving 15 bases between the germline ends. The CDR3, as DNA: TGCAGCTCCAGGGAGACGAGTGAGACCCAGTACTTC. Translated: CSSRETSETQYF.

V is TRBV3-1 and J is TRBJ2-7, with unresolved D. V was shortened by 3 bases and J by 3 bases, with 9 bases between the two germline ends. Germline V gene sequence: CDR1 LGHDT, CDR2 YNNKEL (reference sequence). This CDR3 spans 13 amino acids. CDR3 residues: CASSQTSLYEQYF. The CDR3 nucleotides read TGTGCCAGCAGCCAGACTTCCCTCTACGAGCAGTACTTC.